This T cell receptor (beta chain) was identified in a study of control samples from healthy donors and cancer patients. This CDR3 has 12 residues. Trimming left V 6 bases short and J 7 bases short, with 12 bases between. Profiled with immunoSEQ multiplex PCR; TCRdb holds only in-frame clones, not every one. The table for this sample gives under 200,000 clones. The chain joins TRBV12-3 or TRBV12-4 to TRBJ1-1; a weak D match, TRBD1 (6 bases). The sequence derives from a woman aged 25-40 years in good health. The sequenced material came from blood. CDR3 amino acids: CASSPTGYEAFF. The CDR3 DNA reads as TGTGCCAGCAGCCCTACAGGGTATGAAGCTTTCTTT.